This TCR beta chain emerged from a study of T cell responses to AZD1222 COVID-19 vaccine. The study, taken as a whole, reports: Clonal diversity was possibly underestimated; the donors were predominantly white British and more often female. Vaccination with two AZD1222 doses was followed by a rise in Spike-specific TCR breadth and depth. The study identified only five to seven AZD1222 recipients as seropositive at baseline.

V lost 4 bases, J lost 10 bases, and 7 bases stayed unmatched. The CDR3 is 13 amino acids. The V gene's germline CDR1 is SGHAT and CDR2 FQNNGV. Regarding this clone: What it binds is not known.

Some clones are missing from TCRdb's copy, which holds only in-frame ones; the method was immunoSEQ multiplex PCR. The data show approximately 140,000 clones, with more than 70% seen just once and more than 2.5% held by the top ten. The sample consisted of peripheral blood, taken on day 0 of AZD1222 vaccination. The rearrangement joins TRBV11-2 to TRBJ2-1; 7 nucleotides line up with TRBD2. The receptor was derived from an adult in good health. CDR3 amino acids: CASSWTSPGEQFF. CDR3 nucleotide sequence: TGTGCCAGCAGCTGGACTAGTCCGGGCGAGCAGTTCTTC.